This T cell receptor beta chain derives from a study of early T cells in non-severe SARS-CoV-2 infection. Study as a whole: Investigators sequenced bulk RNA drawn from unsorted whole blood, and chains remained unpaired.

V lost 5 bases and J lost 1, with 15 bases in between. The CDR3 contains 15 residues. Germline CDR1 DFQATT, CDR2 SNEGSKA (reference sequence). Each cDNA molecule carried a unique molecular identifier. TCRdb fed the 5' RACE reads into MiXCR, producing one record per CDR3 protein. The repertoire holds under 30,000 distinct CDR3 sequences, 5.5% to 7% seen once, with 2.4% in the top ten. By sample fraction, this clonotype is medium-sized. The receptor was derived from an adult who was a healthcare worker with PCR-confirmed SARS-CoV-2 infection or an uninfected control (not recorded which). Sequenced material: whole blood. The rearrangement uses TRBV20-1 and TRBJ1-5; D not certain. The CDR3 reads CSAPIPSGSNQPQHF. CDR3 bases: TGCAGTGCTCCCATTCCTTCCGGGAGCAATCAGCCCCAGCATTTT.